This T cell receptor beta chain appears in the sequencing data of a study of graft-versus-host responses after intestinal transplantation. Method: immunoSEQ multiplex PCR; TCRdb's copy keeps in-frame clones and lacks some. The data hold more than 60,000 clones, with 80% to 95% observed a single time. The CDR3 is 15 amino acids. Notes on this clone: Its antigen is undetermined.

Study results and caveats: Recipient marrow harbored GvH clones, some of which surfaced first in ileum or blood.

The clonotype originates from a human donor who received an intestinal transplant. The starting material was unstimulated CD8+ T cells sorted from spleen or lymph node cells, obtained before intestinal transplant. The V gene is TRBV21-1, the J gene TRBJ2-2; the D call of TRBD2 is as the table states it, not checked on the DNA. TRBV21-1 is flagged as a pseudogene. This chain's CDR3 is CASSKGGLAGGELFF. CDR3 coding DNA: TGTGCCAGCAGCAAAGGAGGGCTAGCGGGGGGGGAGCTGTTTTTT.